This TCR beta chain appears in the sequencing data of a study of vaccination effects on CD4 cells after COVID-19. Sequencing was performed with immunoSEQ multiplex PCR; in TCRdb, only in-frame clones are kept and a portion is missing. The profile covers around 30,000 clones, with roughly 74% appearing a single time and 17% taken by the ten largest. In regard to this clone: Its antigen is not known.

J lost 5 bases, V lost 0 bases, and 8 bases had no gene match. Germline lookup yields CDR1 SGHRS and CDR2 YFSETQ. This CDR3 comprises 16 residues. ViraFEST assay sequencing came after antigen-specific CD4+ T cells were expanded with viral peptide pools. Subsequent to roughly 9 days of culture, CD4+ T cells were isolated. Vaccine administered to participants consisted of two doses of either BNT162b2 or mRNA-1273. The receptor was isolated from a human donor who received a COVID-19 vaccine. The chain carries TRBV5-1 and TRBJ2-3; 8 bases fit TRBD1. Sequencing was performed on CD4+ T cells from PBMCs cultured with HCoV-OC43 spike peptides, taken after COVID-19 vaccination. Sample subset: HCoV-OC43 spike overlapping peptide pool stimulation. The DNA for the CDR3 is TGCGCCAGCAGCTTGGGCGGCAGGGGGCGCGGAGATACGCAGTATTTT. It specifies CASSLGGRGRGDTQYF.